The clone carrying this TCR beta chain appeared a few times. Its antigen is undetermined. These data originate in a study of cytomegalovirus exposure and HLA in healthy donors. Overall study: Prior work identified around 120 million unique TCR beta sequences in some 200 million T cells. General study findings and limits: Reportedly, fewer N-insertions than the 666-donor mean appeared in an Asian-associated ancestry cluster in a later analysis. Diagnosis of cytomegalovirus status made by the classifier reportedly showed high specificity and sensitivity.

Nominal health characterized the donors when sampled, though unrecorded immune exposures were likely. Researchers ran the PCR with 60 Vbeta and 13 Jbeta primers. Libraries were prepared by immunoSEQ multiplex PCR; TCRdb keeps only in-frame clonotypes and omits some of them. Here the sample spans 75,000 to 95,000 clones, roughly 83% being singletons. Germline CDR1 SGHRS, CDR2 YFSETQ. The V and J ends lost 0 bases and 6 bases respectively, with 10 bases between them. This CDR3 region has 13 residues. The sequenced sample consisted of PBMCs. The origin of this receptor is a man between 18 and 29 years old in good health and CMV-seronegative. The chain recombines TRBV5-1 with TRBJ2-7, with a possible D match to TRBD1 (5 bases). CDR3 nucleotides: TGCGCCAGCAGCTTGGGCCGACAGTCCGAGCAGTACTTC. It specifies CASSLGRQSEQYF.